This TCR beta chain was sequenced during a study of blood T cell repertoires in COVID-19 (dated by TCRdb to 2018 to 2020). Regarding the complete study: The collaborator samples originated in the United States, Italy and Spain and spanned the acute and convalescent phases of COVID-19. The prospective study material was composed of cDNA or gDNA derived from T cells, B-cell-depleted T cells, or PBMCs. Where HLA class I and class II types were available, the types were taken from metadata supplied by the sample provider, not from assay-based typing. The dataset comprised deeply sampled blood TCRbeta repertoires from subjects exposed to, actively infected with, or recovered from COVID-19. The sample metadata nearly always contained a de-identified subject ID, COVID-19 status, age in years and sex. The repertoires were released in a freely available public database meant as a resource for research on the immune response to SARS-CoV-2. Samples were obtained from the ongoing ImmuneRACE study (first 160 participants) and from some 1,200 subjects provided by 6 global collaborators.

TCRbeta CDR3 regions were amplified from genomic DNA using the immunoSEQ Assay, a bias-controlled multiplex PCR. The paper's data handling went like this. The number of nucleated cells in each sample was estimated from the amplification of reference gene primers within the assay. Sequence reads were collapsed and filtered to measure the absolute abundance of every unique TCRbeta CDR3 rearrangement. For each sample, productive Simpson clonality was calculated by taking the square root of Simpson's diversity index across productive rearrangements. The table was pulled from immuneACCESS by TCRdb, which kept in-frame rearrangements only. Such tables lose some clones; where checked, under half of the loss comes from unresolved V genes, and the rest has no known cause. That table gives V, J and clone size, and the DNA gave D and trimming. Here the sample has under 200,000 clones; around 87% occur a single time. The top ten clones comprise about 0.95% of the sample.

The study at large found these results: How much clinical and demographic metadata was included differed by source and by participant, and the metadata was provided uncurated.

Each collaborating institution followed its own protocols to collect whole blood in K2EDTA tubes. For TCRbeta analysis, collaborators shipped samples in one of three forms: frozen whole blood, isolated PBMCs, or DNA extracted from either of those sample types. At the junction V is shortened by 5 bases and J by 0 bases, with 9 bases in between. Taken from the germline V gene, the CDR1 and CDR2 loops are SGHVS and FQNEAQ. The CDR3 measures 14 amino acids from cysteine to phenylalanine. Just the 42-base CDR3 DNA is kept, in frame starting at base 1. A word on this clone: Its antigen is currently not known. Base-call qualities are not available, and no considerably larger clone is one nucleotide away.

Sequencing was done on a sample of peripheral blood. The sequence joins TRBV7-8 to TRBJ2-3, with TRBD1 tentatively as D gene (6 bases match). This TCR derives from a man between 18 and 35 years old with acute or convalescent COVID-19. Here the CDR3 is given as CASSATGSTDTQYF. The nucleotides read TGTGCCAGCAGCGCAACAGGGAGCACAGATACGCAGTATTTT.